The next 14 T cell receptor beta chains were all read from a single sample in a study of blood T cells in healthy people across ages. Together with a sample-barcoded 5' primer, a J-beta primer mix was included in a second PCR lasting about 7 to 11 cycles. TCRdb redid the calling of the 5' RACE reads with MiXCR, one entry per CDR3 protein. The sample carries about 1.8 million distinct CDR3 sequences, 49% recorded once. The material sequenced was blood. The receptors derive from a woman aged 40 to 49 in good health.

The chain employs TRBV7-2 and TRBJ2-2; D perhaps matches TRBD2 (7 bases). V was cut by 1 base and J by 4 bases, with 25 bases left in between. This CDR3 contains 20 residues. Germline V CDR1 and CDR2: SGHTA, FQGNSA. The CDR3 here is CASSLDGGGGTSLSTGELFF. CDR3 nucleotides: TGTGCCAGCAGCTTAGACGGCGGCGGGGGCACAAGCCTCAGCACCGGGGAGCTGTTTTTT. Full variable domain (missing parts from reference TRBV7-2 and TRBJ2-2): GAGVSQSPSNKVTEKGKDVELRCDPISGHTALYWYRQSLGQGLEFLIYFQGNSAPDKSGLPSDRFSAERTGGSVSTLTIQRTQQEDSAVYLCASSLDGGGGTSLSTGELFFGEGSRLTVL.

V usage is TRBV20-1 and J usage is TRBJ2-1; the D is unclear. This CDR3 contains 13 residues. Germline CDR1 reads DFQATT; CDR2 reads SNEGSKA (reference sequence). The V gene lost 2 bases and the J gene lost 7 bases, with 12 bases spanning the gap. CDR3: CSARHRTRNEQFF. DNA of the CDR3: TGCAGTGCTAGACACCGGACGCGGAATGAGCAGTTCTTC.

The genes are TRBV9 and TRBJ2-5; TRBD2 matches at 10 bases. In germline, CDR1 is SGDLS, CDR2 YYNGEE. CDR3 size: 16 residues. J lost 0 bases, V lost 4 bases, and 6 bases had no gene match. The CDR3 DNA reads as TGTGCCAGCAGCACCTGGACTAGCGGAAACCAAGAGACCCAGTACTTC. This gives the protein CASSTWTSGNQETQYF.

The J gene is TRBJ2-5, the V gene TRBV7-2; 7 nucleotides align to TRBD1. The better agreement between TRBJ2-7 and the DNA end casts doubt on the J call. Germline V gene data show CDR1 as SGHTA and CDR2 as FQGNSA. The CDR3 contains 13 residues. CDR3: CASSERQGHEQYF. The CDR3 DNA follows: TGTGCCAGCAGCGAACGACAGGGTCACGAGCAGTACTTC.

This rearrangement joins TRBV20-1 to TRBJ2-7; D remains unclear. V lost 3 bases and J lost 6, with 15 bases in between. Looked up from germline, CDR1 is DFQATT and CDR2 is SNEGSKA (reference sequence). CDR3 length: 13 amino acids. CDR3 residues: CSASIASFGEQYF. CDR3 nucleotides: TGCAGTGCTAGCATCGCGAGCTTTGGCGAGCAGTACTTC.

There are a few counts of this clonotype. The chain links TRBV4-3 to TRBJ2-1; possibly TRBD2 for D (5 bases). The germline V and J ends were trimmed by 0 bases and 3 bases, with 18 bases remaining between them. Germline CDR1 and CDR2: LGHNA and YSLEER. The CDR3 spans 18 residues. The CDR3: CASSQEAGSDTFYNEQFF. The CDR3 nucleotides read TGCGCCAGCAGCCAAGAGGCGGGCTCAGATACGTTCTACAATGAGCAGTTCTTC.

This clonotype was counted once. V gene TRBV6-2 or TRBV6-3 combines with J gene TRBJ2-1; D may correspond to TRBD1 or TRBD2 (5 bases each). Germline V lookup: CDR1 MNHEY, CDR2 SVGEGT. The CDR3 spans 15 residues. V lost 2 bases to trimming and J lost 2 bases, with 10 bases between them. As DNA, the CDR3 is TGTGCCAGCAGTTACGGGGACGGTCCCTACAATGAGCAGTTCTTC. Its protein product is CASSYGDGPYNEQFF.

In this sample, this clonotype turned up a few times. This chain connects TRBV12-3 or TRBV12-4 to TRBJ2-5; TRBD1 agrees at 9 bases. V gave up 3 bases and J gave up 2 bases; unmatched junction bases: 10. The CDR3 is made up of 17 amino acids. The CDR3 DNA follows: TGTGCCAGCAGTTTGCAGGGGCCGGGACAGGGTCAAGAGACCCAGTACTTC. Translating it yields CASSLQGPGQGQETQYF.

The rearrangement joins TRBV6-6 to TRBJ1-5, with D possibly being TRBD1 (5 bases). V was shortened by 6 bases and J by 3 bases, with 15 bases between the two germline ends. This CDR3 spans 15 amino acids. Germline CDR1 is MNHNY and CDR2 is SVGAGI (reference sequence). The DNA for the CDR3 is TGTGCCAGCAGCCCCAGGGCGACAGACAATCAGCCCCAGCATTTT. As protein: CASSPRATDNQPQHF.

The chain carries TRBV7-9 and TRBJ1-2; perhaps TRBD1 as D (6 bases). Germline V gene sequence: CDR1 SEHNR, CDR2 FQNEAQ (reference sequence). V lost 1 base to trimming and J lost 5 bases, with 14 bases between them. This CDR3 has 15 amino acids. The CDR3 loop is CASSLDRDILYGYTF. Written as DNA, the CDR3 is TGTGCCAGCAGCTTAGACCGGGACATCCTTTATGGCTACACCTTC.

J is TRBJ2-4 and V is TRBV21-1; the DNA was not compared with TRBD1, the D call given in the table. TRBV21-1 is described as a pseudogene. CDR3 size: 18 residues. In DNA form, the CDR3 reads TGTGCCAGCAGCGGCGTAAGAAACGGGAGGGTAGCCAAAAACATTCAGTACTTC. The encoded protein is CASSGVRNGRVAKNIQYF.

This clonotype was counted a few times. The CDR3 here is CSATRQGGYGYTF. DNA of the CDR3: TGCAGTGCCACGAGACAGGGGGGCTATGGCTACACCTTC. The chain couples TRBV20-1 to TRBJ1-2; 9 nucleotides agree with TRBD1. The germline V gene encodes CDR1 DFQATT and CDR2 SNEGSKA (reference sequence). V was clipped by 6 bases and J by 4 bases; unmatched bases: 6. The CDR3 extends over 13 amino acids.

V usage is TRBV12-3 or TRBV12-4 and J usage is TRBJ2-1; D is perhaps TRBD2 (7 bases). V lost 3 bases, J lost 11 bases, and 8 bases lay in between. CDR3 length: 11 amino acids. The CDR3 DNA reads TGTGCCAGCAGTTTGGGGGGGCAGCAGTTCTTC. It encodes CASSLGGQQFF.

This clonotype was counted a few times. V usage is TRBV20-1 and J usage is TRBJ1-5, with D possibly being TRBD1 (5 bases). This CDR3 is built from 15 residues. Per germline, CDR1 DFQATT and CDR2 SNEGSKA (reference sequence). V was clipped by 2 bases and J by 0 bases, with 11 bases between them. This CDR3 reads CSARQGLLSNQPQHF. CDR3 DNA sequence: TGCAGTGCTAGACAGGGTCTCCTTAGCAATCAGCCCCAGCATTTT.